Listed below are T cell receptor beta chains from one sample, sequenced in a study of vaccination and CD4 T cells after COVID-19. These receptors are not linked to any known antigen. TCRdb re-analysed the PCR reads in MiXCR, keeping a single row per CDR3 protein. This sample has roughly 17,000 distinct CDR3 sequences, with less than 50% found just once. The sample was CD4+ T cells from blood, cultured in vitro, taken before SARS-CoV-2 vaccination. These receptors were obtained from a human donor who had recovered from COVID-19. The CDR3 runs from the conserved cysteine through the conserved F or W.

v_call: TRBV6-5
cdr3_length: 14
cdr3_aa: CASSYSIFSDTQYF

v_call: TRBV20-1
cdr3_length: 14
cdr3_aa: CSARVGGQVGEQYF

v_call: TRBV15
cdr3_length: 17
cdr3_aa: CATSRDETSGRMDTQYF

v_call: TRBV11-3
cdr3_length: 13
cdr3_aa: CASSPGSGYGYTF

v_call: TRBV15
cdr3_length: 15
cdr3_aa: CATSRDIQGTDTQYF

v_call: TRBV20-1
cdr3_length: 16
cdr3_aa: CSARPGGSVGQETQYF

v_call: TRBV20-1
cdr3_length: 14
cdr3_aa: CSARAFGGGDIQYF

v_call: TRBV12-3/TRBV12-4
cdr3_length: 12
cdr3_aa: CASGLSTHIQYF

v_call: TRBV7-9
cdr3_length: 14
cdr3_aa: CASPSEQGTGELFF

v_call: TRBV7-2
cdr3_length: 15
cdr3_aa: CASSRGTGRGNTIYF

v_call: TRBV7-8
cdr3_length: 13
cdr3_aa: CASSHFKASPLHF

v_call: TRBV30
cdr3_length: 14
cdr3_aa: CAVVQGTGANVLTF

v_call: TRBV20-1
cdr3_length: 14
cdr3_aa: CSAEGGGALGEQFF

v_call: TRBV20-1
cdr3_length: 15
cdr3_aa: CSARRTGAGNYGYTF

v_call: TRBV19
cdr3_length: 16
cdr3_aa: CASSIAGRLPSYEQYF

v_call: TRBV11-3
cdr3_length: 12
cdr3_aa: CASSFHTSPAFF

v_call: TRBV12-3/TRBV12-4
cdr3_length: 14
cdr3_aa: CASSLRQGVYEQYF